This passage covers 8 T cell receptor beta chains from one sample sequenced in a study of control samples from healthy donors and cancer patients. Assay: immunoSEQ multiplex PCR; the TCRdb copy retains only in-frame clones and omits some. Of roughly 30,000 clones in the sample, 90% to 95% are singletons; the top ten hold roughly 1.7%. Sample: PBMCs. Every receptor here comes from a man between 40 and 49 years old with colorectal cancer.

The gene calls are TRBV5-1 and TRBJ2-3, with 10 bases fitting TRBD2. This CDR3 has 17 residues. The trim removed 0 bases at V and 5 bases at J, leaving 9 bases unmatched. Germline V gene lookup returns CDR1 SGHRS and CDR2 YFSETQ. In DNA, the CDR3 is TGCGCCAGCAGCTTGGCTTCTAGCGGGGGTAGAGGAGATACGCAGTATTTT. Protein: CASSLASSGGRGDTQYF.

This clone has a single count. V and J are TRBV4-2 and TRBJ2-7, with TRBD2 matching 7 bases. The trim removed 1 base at V and 6 bases at J, leaving 12 bases unmatched. Germline CDR1 is LGHNA and CDR2 is YNFKEQ. The CDR3 has 16 amino acids. CDR3 amino acids: CASSQGSGGAAVEQYF. For the CDR3, the DNA is TGTGCCAGCAGCCAAGGATCGGGGGGTGCCGCCGTCGAGCAGTACTTC.

The genes are TRBV6-5 and TRBJ2-1, with TRBD2 identical over 7 bases. The ends lost 5 bases at V and 6 bases at J; junction bases unmatched: 7. This CDR3 is 14 amino acids long. Per the germline V gene, CDR1 is MNHEY and CDR2 is SVGAGI. The DNA of the CDR3 is TGTGCCAGCAGTCTTAGCGGGCCTCTCAATGAGCAGTTCTTC. It encodes CASSLSGPLNEQFF.

This rearrangement joins TRBV25-1 to TRBJ2-7, with 7 bases lining up with TRBD2. This CDR3 has 15 amino acids. The trim removed 6 bases at V and 0 bases at J, leaving 8 bases unmatched. Germline CDR1 is MGHDK and CDR2 is SYGVNS. CDR3: CASSPGVAGSYEQYF. CDR3 nucleotide sequence: TGTGCCAGCAGCCCGGGGGTAGCGGGCTCCTACGAGCAGTACTTC.

V is TRBV6-6 and J is TRBJ1-6; 9 bases line up with TRBD1. After removal of 3 bases from V and 11 bases from J, the junction contained 8 bases not matched to a gene. The CDR3 has 15 amino acids. Germline V gene lookup returns CDR1 MNHNY and CDR2 SVGAGI (reference sequence). The CDR3 nucleotides are TGTGCCAGCAGTTATGACACAGGGGGCATGACACCCCTCCACTTT. This gives the protein CASSYDTGGMTPLHF.

The chain combines TRBV5-4 with TRBJ1-2; D unclear. This CDR3 is built from 13 residues. V shed 4 bases and J shed 7 bases, with 14 bases lying between them. The germline gives CDR1 SGHNT, CDR2 YYREEE (reference sequence). The CDR3 reads CASSLQTPGGYTF. Written as DNA, the CDR3 is TGTGCCAGCAGCCTGCAGACGCCCGGTGGCTACACCTTC.

The J gene is TRBJ1-5, the V gene TRBV18; the match to TRBD1 covers 10 bases. V shed 6 bases, J shed 5 bases, and the junction held 4 bases outside the gene matches. Germline V gives CDR1 KGHSH, CDR2 LQKENI. The CDR3 loop spans 14 amino acids. The CDR3 coding sequence is TGTGCCAGCTCGCCGGGACAGGGGCATCAGCCCCAGCATTTT. Amino acids: CASSPGQGHQPQHF.

The gene calls are TRBV29-1 and TRBJ2-1; a weak D match, TRBD1 (5 bases). CDR3 size: 12 residues. Between the trimmed V and J ends, which lost 1 base and 9 bases, there was a span of 10 bases. CDR1 is SQVTM and CDR2 is ANQGSEA in the germline V gene. The CDR3 region is CSVEGWGGEQFF. The CDR3 DNA reads as TGCAGCGTTGAAGGTTGGGGCGGTGAGCAGTTCTTC.